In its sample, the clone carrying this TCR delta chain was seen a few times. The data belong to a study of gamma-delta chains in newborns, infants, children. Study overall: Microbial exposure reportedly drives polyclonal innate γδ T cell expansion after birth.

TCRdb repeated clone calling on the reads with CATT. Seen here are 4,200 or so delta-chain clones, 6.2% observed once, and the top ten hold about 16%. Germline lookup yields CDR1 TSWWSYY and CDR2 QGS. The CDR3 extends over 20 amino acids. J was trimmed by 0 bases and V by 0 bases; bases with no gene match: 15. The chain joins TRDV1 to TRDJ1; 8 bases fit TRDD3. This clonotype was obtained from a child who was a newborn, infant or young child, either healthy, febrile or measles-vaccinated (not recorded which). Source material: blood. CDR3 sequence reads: CALGELVIRWGNPYTDKLIF. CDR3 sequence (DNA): TGTGCTCTTGGGGAACTAGTTATACGCTGGGGGAACCCGTACACCGATAAACTCATCTTT.